This entry features one T cell receptor (beta chain) sequence. No antigen is known for it. Combined were second doses at about 4 or about 12 weeks. The data originate from a study of T cell responses to AZD1222 COVID-19 vaccine. Study-wide results and caveats: Baseline seropositivity characterized only six AZD1222 recipients. Repertoires in all cases were sampled only once the peak T cell response had passed.

The protocol was immunoSEQ multiplex PCR, while the TCRdb copy is restricted to in-frame clones and leaves out a portion. The sample carries 150,000 to 200,000 clones, around 92% recorded once. This receptor was obtained from an adult who received the AZD1222 COVID-19 vaccine. This material consisted of peripheral blood, taken 28 days after the second AZD1222 dose.

In DNA, the CDR3 is TGTGCCAGCAGCTTGGACCCGCGCAACACTGAAAACTATGGCTACACCTTC. It codes for CASSLDPRNTENYGYTF. The chain combines TRBV7-9 with TRBJ1-2; D is unclear. The germline V and J ends were trimmed by 3 bases and 2 bases, with 19 bases remaining between them. The CDR3 extends over 17 amino acids. Germline V CDR1 and CDR2: SEHNR, FQNEAQ (reference sequence).